Below, 32 T cell receptor beta chains from the same sample are listed, as sequenced in a study of beta chain features in type 1 diabetes. Antigens for these TCRs are unknown. The authors reverse transcribed all of the isolated RNA, so sequencing captured expressed TCRB transcripts. Profiling relied on immunoSEQ multiplex PCR, and the TCRdb table lists in-frame clones only, not all of them. The sample includes 300,000 to 450,000 clones, about 12% seen only once; the top ten take 0.0095% to 0.013%. General study points: In every one of the four CD4+ subsets, TCRB CDR3s were moderately but significantly shorter in Type 1 diabetes patients.

Sequences were obtained from naive CD4+ T cells from blood. Receptors originate from a woman younger than 30 with type 1 diabetes.

This clone was seen a handful of times. The chain couples TRBV19 to TRBJ1-5; the D gene is possibly TRBD1 (5 bases). Trimming cost V 1 base and J 2 bases, with 9 bases left between them. Looked up from germline, CDR1 is LNHDA and CDR2 is SQIVND (reference sequence). This CDR3 has 15 residues. CDR3 sequence (DNA): TGTGCCAGTAGTATAGCGGCAGGGCGCAATCAGCCCCAGCATTTT. As protein: CASSIAAGRNQPQHF.

The chain uses TRBV18 and TRBJ2-5; the D gene is possibly TRBD1 (6 bases). Germline CDR1 KGHSH, CDR2 LQKENI. V lost 2 bases, J lost 1 base, and 8 bases lay in between. The CDR3 has 14 amino acids. The CDR3 sequence is CASSPGGSQETQYF. As DNA, the CDR3 is TGTGCCAGCTCACCAGGGGGCAGCCAAGAGACCCAGTACTTC.

This clone came up a few times. This chain links TRBV5-4 with TRBJ2-3; 9 nucleotides align to TRBD2. Germline V gives CDR1 SGHNT, CDR2 YYREEE (reference sequence). The V and J ends lost 1 base and 5 bases, in that order; junction bases with no gene match: 8. The CDR3 totals 16 residues. The CDR3 sequence is CASSLRLAENVDTQYF. Here the CDR3 DNA reads TGTGCCAGCAGCTTGCGACTAGCGGAGAACGTAGATACGCAGTATTTT.

This clone was seen more than once but under ten times. V is TRBV27 and J is TRBJ1-5; 9 bases align to TRBD1. Germline assignment: CDR1 MNHEY and CDR2 SMNVEV (reference sequence). Trimming cost V 4 bases and J 1 base; bases outside gene matches: 2. This CDR3 is 15 amino acids long. This CDR3 is CASSYGTGSNQPQHF. The DNA for the CDR3 is TGTGCCAGCAGTTACGGGACAGGGAGCAATCAGCCCCAGCATTTT.

The J gene is TRBJ2-5, the V gene TRBV6-6; TRBD2 agrees at 7 bases. This CDR3 has 16 amino acids. The V gene end was trimmed by 5 bases and the J gene end by 5 bases; junction bases not matched to a gene: 14. In germline, CDR1 is MNHNY, CDR2 SVGAGI (reference sequence). For the CDR3, the DNA is TGTGCCAGCAGTCCCCTTACGAACGGGGGGTCGGAGACCCAGTACTTC. It specifies CASSPLTNGGSETQYF.

As DNA, the CDR3 is TGTGCCTGGTCCGGGTTCCAAAGGGAGACCCAGTACTTC. Its translation is CAWSGFQRETQYF. This chain uses TRBV30 with TRBJ2-5, with D uncertain. Trimming removed 5 bases at V and 5 bases at J, with 15 bases between. This CDR3 contains 13 residues. Germline assignment: CDR1 GTSNPN and CDR2 SVGIG (reference sequence).

This clone was counted only a few times. This rearrangement joins TRBV29-1 to TRBJ1-2, with 7 bases lining up with TRBD1. Germline V gene data show CDR1 as SQVTM and CDR2 as ANQGSEA. After removal of 6 bases from V and 7 bases from J, the junction contained 8 bases not matched to a gene. This CDR3 is 12 amino acids long. This CDR3 is CSVATGTTGYTF. In DNA form, the CDR3 reads TGCAGCGTAGCGACAGGGACAACTGGCTACACCTTC.

The CDR3 bases are TGCGCGTCGGGGGGGGCAGTTGGTGAAAAACTGTTTTTT. Its translation: CASGGAVGEKLFF. The chain links TRBV4-3 to TRBJ1-4; D might be TRBD1 (6 bases). The CDR3 runs to 13 residues. Germline V lookup: CDR1 LGHNA, CDR2 YSLEER.

The CDR3, as DNA: TGTGCCAGCAGCTTAAACCAGGCTTGGCAGCCCCAGCATTTT. Protein product: CASSLNQAWQPQHF. V and J are TRBV7-9 and TRBJ1-5; the D is unclear. V was shortened by 2 bases and J by 7 bases, with 12 bases between the two germline ends. Germline-derived CDR1 and CDR2 are SEHNR and FQNEAQ (reference sequence). The CDR3 totals 14 residues.

The table lists this clone with a few counts. The chain employs TRBV6-5 and TRBJ2-7; D ambiguous. This CDR3 comprises 11 residues. Per the germline V gene, CDR1 is MNHEY and CDR2 is SVGAGI. Trimming removed 8 bases from V and 3 bases from J, with 8 bases in between. The CDR3 sequence: CASGAVYEQYF. The DNA of the CDR3 is TGTGCCAGCGGTGCAGTCTACGAGCAGTACTTC.

This clone was found a few times. The chain recombines TRBV4-3 with TRBJ1-2; D perhaps matches TRBD1 (6 bases). Germline V gives CDR1 LGHNA, CDR2 YSLEER. This CDR3 has 17 amino acids. V was cut by 0 bases and J by 7 bases, with 21 bases left in between. The CDR3 nucleotides are TGCGCCAGCAGCCAAGAGGGGGCCGGGGCCCCCCGATTTGGCTACACCTTC. Protein product: CASSQEGAGAPRFGYTF.

This clone was picked up a small number of times. The rearrangement uses TRBV7-9 and TRBJ1-3, with D tentatively TRBD1 (6 bases). Germline V gene lookup returns CDR1 SEHNR and CDR2 FQNEAQ (reference sequence). V was clipped by 8 bases and J by 0 bases, with 14 bases between them. CDR3 length: 15 residues. The CDR3 reads CASQGLLRSGNTIYF. The CDR3 DNA reads as TGTGCCAGCCAGGGGCTACTACGCTCTGGAAACACCATATATTTT.

The V call is TRBV14, the J call TRBJ2-2, with a tentative D call TRBD2 (6 bases). This CDR3 spans 14 amino acids. Germline assignment: CDR1 SGHDN and CDR2 FVKESK. Trimming left V 4 bases short and J 4 bases short, with 10 bases between. This CDR3 is CASSRGTFTGELFF. CDR3 in DNA: TGTGCCAGCAGCCGAGGGACTTTCACCGGGGAGCTGTTTTTT.

A few counts support this clone. CDR3 loop: CASSPGQYYGYTF. The CDR3, as DNA: TGTGCCAGCTCACCTGGGCAGTACTATGGCTACACCTTC. The rearrangement joins TRBV18 to TRBJ1-2; D gene uncertain. CDR1 is KGHSH, CDR2 LQKENI, per germline. V was clipped by 3 bases and J by 3 bases, with 8 bases between them. The CDR3 length is 13 residues.

The chain couples TRBV7-8 to TRBJ2-2, with TRBD1 as a possible D gene (5 bases). The CDR3 loop spans 13 amino acids. CDR1 is SGHVS and CDR2 is FQNEAQ in the germline V gene. Trimming cost V 1 base and J 14 bases, with 14 bases left between them. For the CDR3, the DNA is TGTGCCAGCAGCTTAGAGGGAATCGGACAACTGTTTTTT. It is translated as CASSLEGIGQLFF.

J is TRBJ2-5 and V is TRBV28; D remains ambiguous. CDR3 size: 13 residues. Germline V CDR1 and CDR2: MDHEN, SYDVKM. Trimming removed 7 bases from V and 0 bases from J, with 9 bases in between. CDR3 protein: CASTLDYQETQYF. The CDR3 bases are TGTGCCAGCACCCTAGACTACCAAGAGACCCAGTACTTC.

The chain links TRBV5-1 to TRBJ2-1; the match to TRBD2 covers 9 bases. This CDR3 has 15 amino acids. Germline V gives CDR1 SGHRS, CDR2 YFSETQ. The J segment lost 5 bases and the V segment lost 5 bases, leaving 8 bases of the junction unmatched. This CDR3 is CASRVLAGLNNEQFF. The CDR3 DNA sequence: TGCGCCAGCAGGGTACTAGCGGGCCTGAACAATGAGCAGTTCTTC.

There are a few counts of this clone. The chain employs TRBV9 and TRBJ2-2, with 10 bases lining up with TRBD1. The junction had 10 bases not matched to a gene; V was cut back by 1 base and J by 7 bases. Germline V gene lookup returns CDR1 SGDLS and CDR2 YYNGEE. The CDR3 extends over 17 amino acids. CDR3 loop: CASSVSGQGSRVGELFF. The CDR3 bases are TGTGCCAGCAGCGTATCGGGACAGGGGAGTCGTGTCGGGGAGCTGTTTTTT.

V and J are TRBV19 and TRBJ2-5; D not resolved. The CDR3 is 14 amino acids. The germline gives CDR1 LNHDA, CDR2 SQIVND (reference sequence). V lost 3 bases and J 3 bases, leaving 11 bases between the germline ends. CDR3 sequence: CASSMTENEETQYF. CDR3 DNA: TGTGCCAGTAGTATGACTGAAAACGAAGAGACCCAGTACTTC.

This clone was recorded a few times. The V call is TRBV6-5, the J call TRBJ2-7, with a weak D call TRBD2 (5 bases). The CDR3 spans 11 residues. Trimming left V 10 bases short and J 5 bases short, with 12 bases between. Germline CDR1 reads MNHEY; CDR2 reads SVGAGI. The CDR3 reads CATRTVDEQYF. CDR3 in DNA: TGTGCCACCCGGACTGTGGACGAGCAGTACTTC.

This sequence joins TRBV11-3 and TRBJ1-1, with a weak D call TRBD1 (5 bases). The CDR3 totals 13 residues. Deletions cut 4 bases from V and 8 bases from J, with 14 bases between. Germline V gives CDR1 SGHNT, CDR2 YENEEA. CDR3 protein: CASSWAGNGEAFF. The DNA of the CDR3 is TGTGCCAGCAGCTGGGCAGGGAACGGAGAAGCTTTCTTT.

This clone showed up just a few times. The genes are TRBV19 and TRBJ2-1; D is perhaps TRBD2 (5 bases). The germline gives CDR1 LNHDA, CDR2 SQIVND (reference sequence). Trimming shortened V by 4 bases and J by 4 bases, and 26 bases separated the two germline ends. This CDR3 has 19 amino acids. CDR3 amino acids: CASSTPGWALVGEYNEQFF. CDR3 nucleotides: TGTGCCAGTAGTACCCCCGGCTGGGCCCTAGTTGGGGAGTACAATGAGCAGTTCTTC.

This clone came up a few times. Other DNA sequences in this specimen translate into the identical CDR3. The V and J genes are TRBV7-2 and TRBJ2-5; D remains ambiguous. This CDR3 has 12 residues. Trimming left V 2 bases short and J 4 bases short, with 5 bases between. CDR1 is SGHTA and CDR2 is FQGNSA in the germline V gene. The CDR3 sequence: CASSLSGETQYF. The DNA of the CDR3 is TGTGCCAGCAGCTTATCCGGAGAGACCCAGTACTTC.

The chain carries TRBV29-1 and TRBJ2-3, with TRBD1 identical over 8 bases. V shed 1 base and J 2 bases; nucleotides not matched to a gene: 2. Germline CDR1 SQVTM, CDR2 ANQGSEA. This CDR3 spans 14 amino acids. CDR3 DNA sequence: TGCAGCGTTGAAGGACAGGGGCACACAGATACGCAGTATTTT. This gives the protein CSVEGQGHTDTQYF.

This rearrangement joins TRBV6-5 to TRBJ1-1, with 10 positions matching TRBD1. Germline values: CDR1 MNHEY, CDR2 SVGAGI. The V and J ends lost 3 bases and 4 bases, in that order; junction bases with no gene match: 5. CDR3 length: 15 amino acids. CDR3 amino acids: CASSYVRTGGTEAFF. The DNA of the CDR3 is TGTGCCAGCAGTTATGTCCGGACAGGGGGCACTGAAGCTTTCTTT.

This clone occurred a few times. The chain combines TRBV2 with TRBJ2-5; perhaps TRBD2 as D (6 bases). The V and J ends lost 10 bases and 5 bases respectively, with 20 bases between them. Germline CDR1 is SNHLY and CDR2 is FYNNEI. The CDR3 consists of 14 residues. The CDR3 spells CATRREPGGETQYF. The CDR3 DNA is TGTGCCACCAGACGGGAGCCGGGTGGGGAGACCCAGTACTTC. The complete variable domain, with remaining parts taken from reference TRBV2 and TRBJ2-5, reads EPEVTQTPSHQVTQMGQEVILRCVPISNHLYFYWYRQILGQKVEFLVSFYNNEISEKSEIFDDQFSVERPDGSNFTLKIRSTKLEDSAMYFCATRREPGGETQYFGPGTRLLVL.

The chain combines TRBV5-1 with TRBJ1-4, with D hard to call. CDR1 is SGHRS and CDR2 is YFSETQ in the germline V gene. The CDR3 extends over 14 amino acids. Trimming stripped 1 base from V and 0 bases from J, with 4 bases between. The CDR3 DNA reads TGCGCCAGCAGCTTGCTTGCAACTAATGAAAAACTGTTTTTT. It is translated as CASSLLATNEKLFF.

This clone was observed a few times. The CDR3 loop is CAWASGGEFYEQYF. Here the CDR3 DNA reads TGTGCCTGGGCCTCGGGGGGGGAATTCTACGAGCAGTACTTC. V and J are TRBV30 and TRBJ2-7, with 8 bases fitting TRBD2. The CDR3 spans 14 residues. The germline V gene has CDR1 GTSNPN and CDR2 SVGIG (reference sequence). With 5 bases clipped from V and 3 bases from J, the junction kept 9 bases outside the gene matches.

The V gene is TRBV5-1, the J gene TRBJ1-4; no clear D. This CDR3 has 14 amino acids. Trimming cost V 4 bases and J 8 bases, with 15 bases left between them. Looked up from germline, CDR1 is SGHRS and CDR2 is YFSETQ. The CDR3 reads CASSPDKPDEKLFF. The CDR3 DNA sequence: TGCGCCAGCAGCCCTGACAAGCCTGACGAAAAACTGTTTTTT.

This clone was seen a handful of times. Other DNA sequences in this specimen translate into the identical CDR3. This chain joins TRBV9 and TRBJ2-1; D gene uncertain. CDR1 SGDLS and CDR2 YYNGEE come from the germline V gene. Trimming pared 0 bases from V and 3 bases from J, leaving 7 bases between. The CDR3 runs to 14 residues. The CDR3 region has the DNA TGTGCCAGCAGCGTAGCTGGCCTCTACAATGAGCAGTTCTTC. Residues: CASSVAGLYNEQFF.

The rearrangement uses TRBV4-3 and TRBJ1-2; 10 nucleotides match TRBD1. V shed 4 bases, J shed 5 bases, and the junction held 1 base outside the gene matches. The CDR3 runs to 13 residues. The germline V gene encodes CDR1 LGHNA and CDR2 YSLEER. The CDR3 bases are TGCGCCAGCAGCCCGGGACAGGGGTATGGCTACACCTTC. Encoded protein: CASSPGQGYGYTF.

J is TRBJ2-7 and V is TRBV13; D is uncertain. Germline values: CDR1 PRHDT, CDR2 FYEKMQ (reference sequence). Between the trimmed V and J ends, which lost 4 bases and 4 bases, there was a span of 5 bases. The length of the CDR3 is 11 residues. CDR3 coding DNA: TGTGCCAGCAGCTCCAGTTACGAGCAGTACTTC. It codes for CASSSSYEQYF.